The 30 T cell receptor beta chains presented below share a single source sample, sequenced in a study of T cells in women clearing cervical HPV infection (dated by TCRdb to 2016 to 2019). Preparation of the library involved the immunoSEQ multiplex PCR assay. TCRdb re-hosts the immuneACCESS table, in-frame sequences only. Its copies lack some clones; in the studies checked, an unresolved V gene accounts for under half of them, and the cause for the rest is not known. The table for this sample lists approximately 41,000 clones. Of the sample, around 7.6% is held by the ten largest clones. The source material was blood buffy coat. The receptors shown here come from a woman aged 18 to 75 with a cervical HPV16 infection that either progressed to CIN3+ or cleared (not recorded which).

The covered CDR3 bases are TGTGCCAGCAGTCCTGAGGGCCAGCCC. Amino acid sequence: CASSPEGQP. The whole CDR3 region reads CASSPEGQPQHF. The V call is TRBV2, the J call TRBJ1-5; D not certain. The read terminates 3 residues ahead of where the CDR3 ends, so the germline J gene completes it. CDR1 and CDR2 from the germline V gene are SNHLY and FYNNEI. Trimming took 5 bases from V and 7 from J, leaving 9 bases between them. The CDR3 contains 12 residues.

As to this clone: The sequenced fragment ends 3 residues before the CDR3 boundary, so the rest is inferred from the germline J gene. The rearrangement links TRBV7-9 to TRBJ1-4, with a tentative D call TRBD1 (6 bases). The CDR3 covers 15 residues. The germline V and J ends were trimmed by 4 bases and 5 bases, with 14 bases remaining between them. The germline V gene encodes CDR1 SEHNR and CDR2 FQNEAQ (reference sequence). The CDR3 sequence is CASSSYREGNEKLFF. Incomplete CDR3 DNA: TGTGCCAGCAGCTCCTACAGGGAAGGGAATGAAAAA.

As to this clone: The read falls 3 residues short of the CDR3 end, and the missing part is taken from the germline J gene. This rearrangement joins TRBV19 to TRBJ2-7; 7 positions agree with TRBD2. The CDR3 extends over 13 amino acids. Losses at the gene ends were 7 bases for V and 6 bases for J; bases not matched to a gene: 9. CDR1 is LNHDA and CDR2 is SQIVND in the germline V gene (reference sequence). CDR3 residues: CASTSGTTGEQYF. CDR3 DNA (partial): TGTGCCAGTACGTCTGGGACTACCGGCGAG.

A note on this clone: The read ends 3 residues shy of where the CDR3 ends; the end is completed using the germline J gene. This chain joins TRBV11-2 and TRBJ2-7; D gene ambiguous. The V gene's germline CDR1 is SGHAT and CDR2 FQNNGV. V lost 2 bases and J 2 bases, leaving 4 bases between the germline ends. The CDR3 runs to 12 residues. The CDR3 protein is CASSLYTYEQYF. The CDR3 DNA, read in part, is TGTGCCAGCAGCTTATATACCTACGAG.

Comments on this clone: The read gets to within 3 residues of the CDR3 end, and the germline J gene fills in the rest. This chain links TRBV4-1 with TRBJ1-2; tentatively, D is TRBD1 (5 bases). Germline V gives CDR1 MGHRA, CDR2 YSYEKL. The CDR3 extends over 16 amino acids. Trimming took 1 base from V and 0 from J, leaving 12 bases between them. The CDR3 here is CASSQVGAATNYGYTF. Incomplete CDR3 DNA: TGCGCCAGCAGCCAAGTAGGGGCGGCGACTAACTATGGC.

Comment on this clone: The read terminates 3 residues before the CDR3 end, so the remaining end is supplied by the germline J gene. This sequence joins TRBV11-2 and TRBJ1-1; D is ambiguous. V gave up 3 bases and J gave up 2 bases, with 10 bases separating them. The germline CDR1 and CDR2 sequences are SGHAT and FQNNGV. The CDR3 loop spans 14 amino acids. Incomplete CDR3 DNA: TGTGCCAGCAGCTTCCCGGACTTTAACACTGAA. It encodes CASSFPDFNTE. The full CDR3 sequence reads CASSFPDFNTEAFF.

With regard to this clone: From the germline J gene comes the end of the CDR3, since the read stops 3 residues before it. The chain employs TRBV5-6 and TRBJ1-2; TRBD1 matches 8 bases. This CDR3 spans 14 amino acids. Per germline, CDR1 SGHDT and CDR2 YYEEEE. After removal of 4 bases from V and 4 bases from J, the junction contained 6 bases not matched to a gene. The DNA read from the CDR3 is TGTGCCAGCAGCCTACAGGGGGTCAGCTATGGC. This sequence encodes CASSLQGVSYG. The entire CDR3 reads CASSLQGVSYGYTF.

For this clone: The read is 3 residues too short to cover the CDR3 end, so that end is filled in from the germline J gene. This sequence joins TRBV5-4 and TRBJ2-5; 9 bases agree with TRBD1. J gave up 5 bases and V 2 bases, and 10 bases lay outside the gene matches. The germline V gene has CDR1 SGHNT and CDR2 YYREEE (reference sequence). CDR3 size: 16 residues. Incomplete CDR3 DNA: TGTGCCAGCAGCTTATTCCGGGACAGGGATCGGGAGACC. Its translation is CASSLFRDRDRET. The whole CDR3 sequence is CASSLFRDRDRETQYF.

Note on this clone: The DNA ends 3 residues before the CDR3 does, and the rest of the CDR3 is filled in from the germline J gene. The chain carries TRBV14 and TRBJ2-3; TRBD2 matches at 11 bases. This CDR3 contains 16 residues. Germline V gives CDR1 SGHDN, CDR2 FVKESK. V gave up 4 bases and J gave up 3 bases; unmatched junction bases: 6. Incomplete CDR3 DNA: TGTGCCAGCAGCCCCCGACTAGCGGGAAGGACAGATACG. It is translated as CASSPRLAGRTDT. The whole CDR3 sequence is CASSPRLAGRTDTQYF.

A note on this clone: The read terminates 3 residues before the CDR3 end, so the remaining end is supplied by the germline J gene. V and J are TRBV7-9 and TRBJ2-5, with D possibly being TRBD1 (7 bases). V dropped 5 bases and J dropped 4 bases, with 14 bases sitting between them. Germline V CDR1 and CDR2: SEHNR, FQNEAQ (reference sequence). This CDR3 spans 14 amino acids. The part of the CDR3 DNA that was read is TGTGCCAGCAGCATAGGGGGCGGGGCAGAGACC. Its translation: CASSIGGGAET. The whole CDR3 protein reads CASSIGGGAETQYF.

Comments on this clone: The read ends 3 residues early relative to the CDR3; the germline J gene fills the gap. The rearrangement uses TRBV6-1 and TRBJ1-6; 8 bases line up with TRBD1. Germline lookup yields CDR1 MNHNS and CDR2 SASEGT. This CDR3 comprises 15 residues. Trimming at V came to 4 bases and at J to 8 bases, leaving 7 bases not matched to a gene. The CDR3 sequence is CASSAYRGSDSPLHF. The CDR3 DNA, read in part, is TGTGCCAGCAGTGCTTACAGGGGGAGCGATTCACCC.

On this clone itself: The read falls 3 residues short of the CDR3 end, and the missing part is taken from the germline J gene. The chain links TRBV19 to TRBJ2-1; 8 nucleotides match TRBD2. The CDR3 consists of 14 residues. Per the germline V gene, CDR1 is LNHDA and CDR2 is SQIVND (reference sequence). J lost 2 bases, V lost 6 bases, and 3 bases had no gene match. CDR3 DNA, as far as it was read: TGTGCCAGTAGGGACGGGGGGGCCTACAATGAG. Protein product: CASRDGGAYNE. The whole CDR3 reads CASRDGGAYNEQFF. Using reference TRBV19 and TRBJ2-1 for the parts outside the CDR3, the full variable domain is DGGITQSPKYLFRKEGQNVTLSCEQNLNHDAMYWYRQDPGQGLRLIYYSQIVNDFQKGDIAEGYSVSREKKESFPLTVTSAQKNPTAFYLCASRDGGAYNEQFFGPGTRLTVL.

Note on this clone: The read is 3 residues too short to cover the CDR3 end, so that end is filled in from the germline J gene. V gene TRBV19 combines with J gene TRBJ1-4; 9 nucleotides align to TRBD1. CDR3 size: 13 residues. Germline V gives CDR1 LNHDA, CDR2 SQIVND (reference sequence). The V gene end was trimmed by 7 bases and the J gene end by 8 bases; junction bases not matched to a gene: 5. Partial CDR3 DNA: TGTGCCAGTACGGACAGGGGAGGAGAAAAA. This codes for CASTDRGGEK. The CDR3 in full is CASTDRGGEKLFF.

To note about this clone: The CDR3 goes on 3 residues after the read ends, and that part is filled in from the germline J gene. In the same sample, other DNA sequences code for this CDR3. V gene TRBV10-3 combines with J gene TRBJ2-5; 9 bases map to TRBD2. The CDR3 runs to 15 residues. V was clipped by 4 bases and J by 2 bases; unmatched bases: 5. Germline loops: CDR1 ENHRY, CDR2 SYGVKD. The DNA read from the CDR3 is TGTGCCATCAGTGGGTTAGCGGGGGAGCAAGAGACC. As protein: CAISGLAGEQET. The complete CDR3 protein is CAISGLAGEQETQYF.

The CDR3 region is CASGSTRGTGVYNEQFF. The covered CDR3 bases are TGTGCTAGTGGTTCGACTCGTGGGACAGGGGTTTACAATGAG. V usage is TRBV12-5 and J usage is TRBJ2-1, with 10 nucleotides matching TRBD1. The CDR3 end is not reached by the read, which stops 3 residues before it; the germline J gene fills it in. The germline gives CDR1 LGHNT, CDR2 FRNRAP. This CDR3 spans 17 amino acids. Germline trimming cut 4 bases from V and 4 bases from J; bases unmatched to any gene: 10.

CDR3 DNA, as far as it was read: TGTGCCATCAGTGCCACGGACAGCATTAGACCTACTAACTATGGC. Translated, it gives CAISATDSIRPTNYG. The full CDR3 protein reads CAISATDSIRPTNYGYTF. V usage is TRBV10-3 and J usage is TRBJ1-2, with D maybe TRBD1 (6 bases). The CDR3 extends 3 residues past the end of the read, so its final part is completed from the germline J gene. Germline values: CDR1 ENHRY, CDR2 SYGVKD. The CDR3 covers 18 residues. V was shortened by 4 bases and J by 0 bases, with 21 bases between the two germline ends.

A word on this clone: The CDR3 goes on 3 residues after the read ends, and that part is filled in from the germline J gene. The J gene is TRBJ2-5, the V gene TRBV2; D may be TRBD1 or TRBD2 (5 bases each). Germline CDR1 reads SNHLY; CDR2 reads FYNNEI. The germline V and J ends were trimmed by 4 bases and 5 bases, with 11 bases remaining between them. There are 13 residues in the CDR3. CDR3 sequence reads: CASSVGREETQYF. The covered CDR3 bases are TGTGCCAGCAGTGTCGGCAGGGAGGAGACC.

Comment on this clone: Coverage ceases 3 residues before the CDR3 finishes, and the germline J gene fills in the end. This rearrangement joins TRBV4-1 to TRBJ2-7; TRBD2 agrees at 9 bases. CDR3 length equals 15 residues. Per germline, CDR1 MGHRA and CDR2 YSYEKL. Unmatched junction bases numbered 4, after V lost 0 bases and J lost 4 bases. The CDR3 spells CASSQDLSGRYEQYF. The sequenced CDR3 bases are TGCGCCAGCAGCCAAGATCTTAGCGGGAGATACGAG.

A word on this clone: The missing CDR3 end, 3 residues past where the read stops, is filled in from the germline J gene. The chain couples TRBV6-1 to TRBJ1-4, with 7 bases fitting TRBD1. Per the germline V gene, CDR1 is MNHNS and CDR2 is SASEGT. V lost 2 bases and J lost 8; bases outside the gene matches: 8. The length of the CDR3 is 15 residues. Partial CDR3 DNA: TGTGCCAGCAGTGAAATGCGGGACAGCGGAGAAAAA. As protein: CASSEMRDSGEK. The CDR3 as a whole reads CASSEMRDSGEKLFF.

In the case of this clone: The read finishes 3 residues shy of the CDR3 end, and the germline J gene is used to complete it. The J gene is TRBJ1-6, the V gene TRBV28; D is ambiguous. Germline V gene lookup returns CDR1 MDHEN and CDR2 SYDVKM. The CDR3 has 13 amino acids. Deletions cut 10 bases from V and 4 bases from J, with 11 bases between. The CDR3 is CATGGQYNSPLHF. The CDR3 DNA, read in part, is TGTGCCACCGGTGGGCAGTATAATTCACCC.

Concerning this clone itself: The read ends 3 residues before the CDR3 terminus; that terminus is restored from the germline J gene. V usage is TRBV19 and J usage is TRBJ1-5, with a tentative D call TRBD1 (5 bases). V was shortened by 4 bases and J by 1 base, with 17 bases between the two germline ends. CDR3 length: 17 amino acids. The V gene's germline CDR1 is LNHDA and CDR2 SQIVND (reference sequence). CDR3 bases read: TGTGCCAGTAGTAGGGGTTCGACCGGGGGGAGCAATCAGCCC. Its translation is CASSRGSTGGSNQP. The entire CDR3 reads CASSRGSTGGSNQPQHF.

Concerning this clone itself: The sequenced fragment ends 3 residues before the CDR3 boundary, so the rest is inferred from the germline J gene. This sequence joins TRBV7-3 and TRBJ1-1, with D possibly TRBD1 on 5 matching bases. This CDR3 contains 14 residues. Germline CDR1 reads SGHTA; CDR2 reads FQGTGA. With 5 bases removed from V and 2 bases from J, the gap between germline ends came to 12 bases. CDR3 protein: CASSPQGLNTEAFF. The sequenced part of the CDR3 DNA is TGTGCCAGCAGCCCCCAGGGCCTTAACACTGAA. The entire variable domain, with the rest obtained from reference TRBV7-3 and TRBJ1-1, is as follows: GAGVSQTPSNKVTEKGKYVELRCDPISGHTALYWYRQSLGQGPEFLIYFQGTGAADDSGLPNDRFFAVRPEGSVSTLKIQRTERGDSAVYLCASSPQGLNTEAFFGQGTRLTVV.

Concerning this clone: The CDR3 end falls 3 residues outside the read, so it is completed with the germline J gene. The rearrangement links TRBV7-3 to TRBJ1-6; 9 positions match TRBD1. The V gene's germline CDR1 is SGHTA and CDR2 FQGTGA. V shed 1 base, J shed 4 bases, and the junction held 2 bases outside the gene matches. The CDR3 has 16 residues. CDR3 DNA (partial): TGTGCCAGCAGCTTAATGGGACAGGGATATAATTCACCC. Translated, it gives CASSLMGQGYNSP. The whole CDR3 sequence reads CASSLMGQGYNSPLHF.

Concerning this clone itself: The CDR3 extends 3 residues past the end of the read, so its final part is completed from the germline J gene. V and J are TRBV29-1 and TRBJ1-3; 7 bases are shared with TRBD1. The trim removed 4 bases at V and 3 bases at J, leaving 6 bases unmatched. The CDR3 sequence is 14 residues long. Germline values: CDR1 SQVTM, CDR2 ANQGSEA. The covered CDR3 bases are TGCAGCGTTGCCGGGACAGAGATTGGAAACACC. This gives the protein CSVAGTEIGNT. In full, the CDR3 reads CSVAGTEIGNTIYF.

Regarding this clone: The CDR3 is cut off 3 residues early in the read; its end comes from the germline J gene. This rearrangement joins TRBV18 to TRBJ2-3; 8 bases are shared with TRBD2. There are 14 residues in the CDR3. Germline CDR1 reads KGHSH; CDR2 reads LQKENI. V lost 4 bases and J lost 4; bases outside the gene matches: 4. The CDR3 reads CASSRGGIADTQYF. CDR3 DNA (partial): TGTGCCAGCTCACGCGGGGGGATTGCAGATACG.

A word on this clone: The sequence runs out 3 residues before the end of the CDR3; the remainder is reconstructed from the germline J gene. J is TRBJ2-7 and V is TRBV19; no definite D call. The V end was cut by 5 bases, the J end by 0 bases, with 8 bases between. CDR1 is LNHDA and CDR2 is SQIVND in the germline V gene (reference sequence). The CDR3 spans 13 residues. CDR3 region: CASSWRNSYEQYF. The sequenced part of the CDR3 DNA is TGTGCCAGTAGTTGGCGGAACTCCTACGAG.

About this clone: Read coverage stops 3 residues before the CDR3 terminus; the germline J gene supplies the remainder. This rearrangement joins TRBV7-9 to TRBJ2-7, with 13 bases that match TRBD2. Germline lookup yields CDR1 SEHNR and CDR2 FQNEAQ (reference sequence). This CDR3 is built from 15 residues. Trimming took 6 bases from V and 4 from J; bases not matched to a gene: 6. The sequenced part of the CDR3 DNA is TGTGCCAGCAGTGAGGGGACTAGCGGGAAGTACGAG. Translated, it gives CASSEGTSGKYE. The whole CDR3 region reads CASSEGTSGKYEQYF. Variable domain in full (rest from reference TRBV7-9 and TRBJ2-7): DTGVSQNPRHKITKRGQNVTFRCDPISEHNRLYWYRQTLGQGPEFLTYFQNEAQLEKSRLLSDRFSAERPKGSFSTLEIQRTEQGDSAMYLCASSEGTSGKYEQYFGPGTRLTVT.

Its frequency marks this clone as medium-sized. Read data end 3 residues before the CDR3 end; the end is taken from the germline J gene. The chain employs TRBV20-1 and TRBJ2-1, with 14 bases lining up with TRBD2. V was pared by 4 bases and J by 7 bases, with 9 bases of the junction left unmatched. Germline values: CDR1 DFQATT, CDR2 SNEGSKA (reference sequence). The CDR3 covers 16 residues. The CDR3 protein is CSATSTSGRALNEQFF. The sequenced CDR3 bases are TGCAGTGCTACCTCGACTAGCGGGAGGGCCCTGAATGAG.

Details on this clone: Read sequence stops 3 residues before the CDR3 end, and the germline J gene provides the missing end. The genes are TRBV2 and TRBJ2-7, with 7 bases matching TRBD1. The CDR3 runs to 13 residues. V shed 11 bases and J 0 bases; nucleotides not matched to a gene: 7. CDR1 SNHLY and CDR2 FYNNEI come from the germline V gene. CDR3 residues: CALSGTDSYEQYF. The sequenced CDR3 bases are TGTGCCTTATCAGGGACAGACTCCTACGAG.

Worth noting for this clone: The read terminates 3 residues before the CDR3 end, so the remaining end is supplied by the germline J gene. The chain couples TRBV2 to TRBJ1-2, with D possibly matching TRBD1 (6 bases). The CDR3 has 13 residues. Trimming took off 3 bases at V and 6 bases at J, with 11 bases between the two ends. Germline-derived CDR1 and CDR2 are SNHLY and FYNNEI. The DNA read from the CDR3 is TGTGCCAGCAGTGATGCCCACAGGGATGGC. Its protein product is CASSDAHRDG. The whole CDR3 region reads CASSDAHRDGYTF.